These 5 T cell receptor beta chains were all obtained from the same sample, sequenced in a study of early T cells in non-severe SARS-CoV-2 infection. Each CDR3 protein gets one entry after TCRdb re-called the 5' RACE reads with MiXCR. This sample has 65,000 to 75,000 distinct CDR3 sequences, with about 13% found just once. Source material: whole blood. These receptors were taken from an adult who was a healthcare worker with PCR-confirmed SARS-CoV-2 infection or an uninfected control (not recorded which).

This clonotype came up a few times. The CDR3 DNA follows: TGTGCCAGCAGCTTGGCTCCGAGCGGTGAGCAGTTCTTC. As protein: CASSLAPSGEQFF. The chain combines TRBV5-4 with TRBJ2-1, with a tentative D call TRBD2 (5 bases). Between the trimmed V and J ends, which lost 0 bases and 9 bases, there was a span of 10 bases. The germline V gene has CDR1 SGHNT and CDR2 YYREEE (reference sequence). CDR3 length: 13 residues.

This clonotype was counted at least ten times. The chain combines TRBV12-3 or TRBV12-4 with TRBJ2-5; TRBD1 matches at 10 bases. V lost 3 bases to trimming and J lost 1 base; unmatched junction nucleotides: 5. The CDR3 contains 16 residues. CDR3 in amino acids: CASSFSRTGGQETQYF. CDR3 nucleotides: TGTGCCAGCAGTTTCTCGCGGACAGGGGGCCAAGAGACCCAGTACTTC.

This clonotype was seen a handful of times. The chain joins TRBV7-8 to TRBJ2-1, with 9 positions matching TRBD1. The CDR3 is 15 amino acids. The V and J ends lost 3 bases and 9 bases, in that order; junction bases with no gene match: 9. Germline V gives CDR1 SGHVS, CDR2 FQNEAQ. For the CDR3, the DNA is TGTGCCAGCAGCTTGGAACAGGGGGCCTTGAGTGAGCAGTTCTTC. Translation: CASSLEQGALSEQFF.

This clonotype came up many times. The CDR3 nucleotides are TGTGCCAGCAGCCCCTCTTACCGGGGGCAGTTCTTC. Translation gives CASSPSYRGQFF. The V and J genes are TRBV28 and TRBJ2-1; D is perhaps TRBD2 (5 bases). V was trimmed by 6 bases and J by 12 bases, leaving 15 bases between them. This CDR3 spans 12 amino acids. The germline V gene encodes CDR1 MDHEN and CDR2 SYDVKM.

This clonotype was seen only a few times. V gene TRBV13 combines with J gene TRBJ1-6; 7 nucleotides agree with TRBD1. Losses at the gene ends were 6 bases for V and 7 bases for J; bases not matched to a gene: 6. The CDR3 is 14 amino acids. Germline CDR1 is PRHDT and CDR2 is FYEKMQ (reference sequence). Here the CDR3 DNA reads TGTGCCAGCAGTCCCGGGACAGCAAATTCACCCCTCCACTTT. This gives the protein CASSPGTANSPLHF.